This TCR beta chain appears in the sequencing data of a study of spatial heterogeneity in lung cancer. TCR cDNA molecules each carried a unique molecular identifier. TCRdb itself ran the 5' RACE reads through MiXCR, one entry per CDR3 protein. The profile shows some 83,000 distinct CDR3 sequences, about a fifth of them singletons. V lost 7 bases and J lost 0, with 8 bases in between. The CDR3 extends over 13 amino acids. Germline CDR1 is SNHLY and CDR2 is FYNNEI. Findings and caveats of the study: Ubiquitous expanded tumor TCRs were seen in blood more at resection than at follow-up.

A few counts support this clonotype. Its antigen remains unidentified. Documented time point: sample taken at primary tumor resection. Unsorted whole RNA samples from tumor, nontumor lung or frozen PBMC were sequenced. The donors comprised about 69 untreated early-stage non-small cell lung cancer patients. This specimen consisted of PBMCs, obtained at surgery. The sequence derives from a male donor with early-stage non-small cell lung cancer. The chain links TRBV2 to TRBJ2-3; no reliable D call. The CDR3 nucleotides are TGTGCCAGCACCGAAAGCAGCACAGATACGCAGTATTTT. Its protein is CASTESSTDTQYF.